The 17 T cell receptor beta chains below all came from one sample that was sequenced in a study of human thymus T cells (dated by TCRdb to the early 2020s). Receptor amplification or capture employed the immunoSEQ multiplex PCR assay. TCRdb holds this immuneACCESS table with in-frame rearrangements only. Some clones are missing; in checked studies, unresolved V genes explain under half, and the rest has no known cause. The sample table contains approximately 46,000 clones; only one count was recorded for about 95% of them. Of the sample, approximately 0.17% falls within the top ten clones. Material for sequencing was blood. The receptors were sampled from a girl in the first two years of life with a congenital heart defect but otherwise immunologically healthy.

The CDR3: CASSQDNGMADTQYF. DNA of the CDR3: TGCGCCAGCAGCCAAGACAACGGGATGGCAGATACGCAGTATTTT. The V and J genes are TRBV4-3 and TRBJ2-3, with TRBD2 as a possible D gene (5 bases). The CDR3 totals 15 residues. Germline CDR1 reads LGHNA; CDR2 reads YSLEER. The V gene lost 0 bases and the J gene lost 4 bases, with 11 bases spanning the gap.

The CDR3 loop reads CASRPGGGSLNEQFF. The DNA for the CDR3 is TGTGCCAGCAGACCGGGGGGCGGGAGCCTTAATGAGCAGTTCTTC. The chain has TRBV6-5 and TRBJ2-1, with D perhaps TRBD2 (7 bases). The CDR3 covers 15 residues. Trimming removed 6 bases from V and 7 bases from J, with 19 bases in between. Germline V gene lookup returns CDR1 MNHEY and CDR2 SVGAGI.

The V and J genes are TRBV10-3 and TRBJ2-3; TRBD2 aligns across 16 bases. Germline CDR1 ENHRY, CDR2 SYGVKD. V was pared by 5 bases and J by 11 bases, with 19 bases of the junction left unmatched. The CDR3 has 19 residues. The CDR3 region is CAISPQRKGLAGGGQGQYF. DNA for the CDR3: TGTGCCATCAGTCCTCAACGCAAGGGACTAGCGGGAGGGGGTCAAGGGCAGTATTTT.

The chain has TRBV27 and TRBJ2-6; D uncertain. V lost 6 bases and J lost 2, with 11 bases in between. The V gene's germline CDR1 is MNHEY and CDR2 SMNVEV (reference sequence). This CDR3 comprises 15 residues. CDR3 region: CASRPRAPGANVLTF. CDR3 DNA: TGTGCCAGCAGACCCCGGGCCCCTGGGGCCAACGTCCTGACTTTC.

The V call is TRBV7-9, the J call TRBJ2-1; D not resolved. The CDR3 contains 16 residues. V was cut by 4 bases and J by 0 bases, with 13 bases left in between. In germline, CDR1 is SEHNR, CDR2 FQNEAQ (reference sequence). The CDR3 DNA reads TGTGCCAGCAGCTCAAACTCAGGTAACTCCTACAATGAGCAGTTCTTC. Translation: CASSSNSGNSYNEQFF.

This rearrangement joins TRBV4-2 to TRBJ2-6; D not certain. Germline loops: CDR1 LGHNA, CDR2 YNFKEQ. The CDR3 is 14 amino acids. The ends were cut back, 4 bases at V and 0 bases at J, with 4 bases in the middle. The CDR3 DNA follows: TGTGCCAGCAGCCGCCCCTCTGGGGCCAACGTCCTGACTTTC. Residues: CASSRPSGANVLTF.

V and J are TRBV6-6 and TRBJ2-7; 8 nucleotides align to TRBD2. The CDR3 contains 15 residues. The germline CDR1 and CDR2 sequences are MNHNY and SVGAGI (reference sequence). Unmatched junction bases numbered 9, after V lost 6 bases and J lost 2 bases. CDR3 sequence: CASRQQFSGTYEQYF. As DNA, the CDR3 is TGTGCCAGCAGACAACAATTTAGCGGGACCTACGAGCAGTACTTC.

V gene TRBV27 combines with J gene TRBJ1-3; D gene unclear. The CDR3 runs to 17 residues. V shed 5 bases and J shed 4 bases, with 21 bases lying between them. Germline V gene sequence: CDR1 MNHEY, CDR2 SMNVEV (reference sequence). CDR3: CASSPVIPNGYGNTIYF. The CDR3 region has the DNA TGTGCCAGCAGTCCCGTTATACCGAACGGGTACGGAAACACCATATATTTT.

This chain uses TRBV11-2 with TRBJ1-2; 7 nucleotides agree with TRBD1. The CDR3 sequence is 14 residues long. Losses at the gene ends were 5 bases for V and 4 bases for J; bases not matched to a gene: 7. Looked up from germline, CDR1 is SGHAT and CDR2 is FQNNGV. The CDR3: CASSTRGTAYGYTF. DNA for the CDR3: TGTGCCAGCAGCACCAGAGGGACAGCCTATGGCTACACCTTC.

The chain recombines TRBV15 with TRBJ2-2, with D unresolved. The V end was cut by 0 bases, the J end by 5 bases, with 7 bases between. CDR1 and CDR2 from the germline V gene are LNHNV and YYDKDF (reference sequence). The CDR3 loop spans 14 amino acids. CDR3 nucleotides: TGTGCCACCAGCAGAGATTTGGAGACCGGGGAGCTGTTTTTT. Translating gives CATSRDLETGELFF.

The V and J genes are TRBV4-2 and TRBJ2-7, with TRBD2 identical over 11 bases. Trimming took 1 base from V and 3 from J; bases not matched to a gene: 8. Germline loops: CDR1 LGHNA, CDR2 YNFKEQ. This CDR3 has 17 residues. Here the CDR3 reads CASSQAGRLAGIYEQYF. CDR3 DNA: TGTGCCAGCAGCCAAGCAGGTCGACTAGCGGGGATCTACGAGCAGTACTTC.

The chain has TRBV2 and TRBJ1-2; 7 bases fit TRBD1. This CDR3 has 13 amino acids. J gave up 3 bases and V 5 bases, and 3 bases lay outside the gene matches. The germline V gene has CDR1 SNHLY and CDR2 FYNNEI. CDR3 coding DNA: TGTGCCAGCAGTCGACAGGGCGACTATGGCTACACCTTC. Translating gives CASSRQGDYGYTF.

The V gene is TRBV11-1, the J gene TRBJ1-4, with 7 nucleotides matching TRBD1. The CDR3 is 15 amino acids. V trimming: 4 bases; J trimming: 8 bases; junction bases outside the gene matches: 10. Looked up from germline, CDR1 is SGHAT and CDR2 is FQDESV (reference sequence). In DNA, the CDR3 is TGTGCCAGCAGCTCCAACCGGGACAGTCCAGAAAAACTGTTTTTT. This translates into CASSSNRDSPEKLFF. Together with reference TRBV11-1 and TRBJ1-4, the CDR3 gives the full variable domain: EAEVAQSPRYKITEKSQAVAFWCDPISGHATLYWYRQILGQGPELLVQFQDESVVDDSQLPKDRFSAERLKGVDSTLKIQPAELGDSAMYLCASSSNRDSPEKLFFGSGTQLSVL.

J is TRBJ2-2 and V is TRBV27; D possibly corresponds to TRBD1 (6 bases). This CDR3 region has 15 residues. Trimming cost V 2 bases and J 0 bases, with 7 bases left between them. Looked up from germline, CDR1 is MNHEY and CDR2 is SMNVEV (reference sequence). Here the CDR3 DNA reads TGTGCCAGCAGTTTAAGGGGGTCGAACACCGGGGAGCTGTTTTTT. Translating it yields CASSLRGSNTGELFF.

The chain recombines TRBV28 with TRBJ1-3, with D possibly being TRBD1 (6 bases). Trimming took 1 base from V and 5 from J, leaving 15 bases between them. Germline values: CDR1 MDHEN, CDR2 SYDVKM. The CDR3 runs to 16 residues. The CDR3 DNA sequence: TGTGCCAGCAGTTTATCTGGAGGGGGGACCCGAAACACCATATATTTT. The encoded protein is CASSLSGGGTRNTIYF.

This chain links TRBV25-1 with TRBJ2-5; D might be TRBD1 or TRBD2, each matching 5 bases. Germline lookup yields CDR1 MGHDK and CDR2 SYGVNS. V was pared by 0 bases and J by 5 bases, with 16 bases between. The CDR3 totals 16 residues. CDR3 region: CASSEYTDRGGETQYF. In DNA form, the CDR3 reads TGTGCCAGCAGTGAATATACCGACCGGGGCGGGGAGACCCAGTACTTC.

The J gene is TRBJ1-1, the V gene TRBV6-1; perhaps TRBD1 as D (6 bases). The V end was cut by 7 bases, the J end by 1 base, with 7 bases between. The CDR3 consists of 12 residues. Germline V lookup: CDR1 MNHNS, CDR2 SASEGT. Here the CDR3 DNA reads TGTGCCAGCAACAGGGCGAACACTGAAGCTTTCTTT. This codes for CASNRANTEAFF.